Below are 20 T cell receptor beta chains sequenced from a single sample in a study of T cell responses to AZD1222 COVID-19 vaccine. Sequencing used immunoSEQ multiplex PCR; TCRdb keeps in-frame clones, though not all of them. The data show approximately 110,000 clones, with approximately 89% seen just once and 4% to 6% held by the top ten. The specimen was peripheral blood, collected on day 0 of AZD1222 vaccination. These receptors were obtained from an adult in good health.

This chain links TRBV28 with TRBJ1-2, with 9 bases aligning to TRBD1. V gave up 5 bases and J gave up 4 bases; unmatched junction bases: 8. Germline V gene lookup returns CDR1 MDHEN and CDR2 SYDVKM. CDR3 length equals 15 residues. The CDR3 loop reads CASSHAGTGSYGYTF. The CDR3 DNA reads as TGTGCCAGCAGTCACGCCGGGACAGGGAGCTATGGCTACACCTTC.

The chain has TRBV27 and TRBJ1-6, with D unresolved. CDR1 and CDR2 (germline): MNHEY, SMNVEV (reference sequence). V dropped 5 bases and J dropped 3 bases, with 14 bases sitting between them. The CDR3 totals 16 residues. The CDR3 bases are TGTGCCAGCAGTCCCCAGCCCGGGTTCTATAATTCACCCCTCCACTTT. Translation: CASSPQPGFYNSPLHF.

The table lists this clone with a count of one. The chain recombines TRBV4-3 with TRBJ2-4; 9 positions agree with TRBD2. V dropped 1 base and J dropped 0; count of bases not matched to a gene: 7. The CDR3 consists of 18 residues. The germline CDR1 and CDR2 sequences are LGHNA and YSLEER. CDR3 DNA: TGCGCCAGCAGCCAAGTTCAGACTAGCGGAGTAGCCAAAAACATTCAGTACTTC. It codes for CASSQVQTSGVAKNIQYF.

This clone showed up just once. J is TRBJ1-6 and V is TRBV5-4, with 10 bases fitting TRBD1. V gave up 4 bases and J gave up 8 bases; unmatched junction bases: 3. Germline V gene data show CDR1 as SGHNT and CDR2 as YYREEE (reference sequence). The CDR3 is 14 residues long. The CDR3, as DNA: TGTGCCAGCAGCCGGGACAGGGGTCATTCACCCCTCCACTTT. Translated: CASSRDRGHSPLHF.

This sequence joins TRBV4-2 and TRBJ2-7, with TRBD1 identical over 12 bases. The CDR3 totals 19 residues. Trimming cost V 2 bases and J 1 base; bases outside gene matches: 12. The germline CDR1 and CDR2 sequences are LGHNA and YNFKEQ. CDR3 bases: TGTGCCAGCAGCCAACCGGGACAGGGGGCGCGAGGGAAATCCTACGAGCAGTACTTC. This codes for CASSQPGQGARGKSYEQYF.

This clone appeared once. The chain carries TRBV7-2 and TRBJ1-1; D call uncertain. The germline V and J ends were trimmed by 1 base and 1 base, with 10 bases remaining between them. Germline V gene data show CDR1 as SGHTA and CDR2 as FQGNSA. CDR3 length: 15 residues. The CDR3 is CASSLVSKKNTEAFF. CDR3 in DNA: TGTGCCAGCAGCTTAGTGAGTAAGAAGAACACTGAAGCTTTCTTT.

This chain connects TRBV7-2 to TRBJ1-5; possibly TRBD1 for D (5 bases). The CDR3 is 15 amino acids. V was pared by 5 bases and J by 6 bases, with 17 bases between. Germline V lookup: CDR1 SGHTA, CDR2 FQGNSA. The CDR3 here is CASSPPGGNAQPQHF. CDR3 in DNA: TGTGCCAGCAGCCCCCCCGGGGGGAATGCTCAGCCCCAGCATTTT.

The chain couples TRBV15 to TRBJ2-3, with a tentative D call TRBD1 (5 bases). This CDR3 contains 16 residues. V lost 0 bases to trimming and J lost 0 bases, with 10 bases between them. Looked up from germline, CDR1 is LNHNV and CDR2 is YYDKDF (reference sequence). CDR3 sequence (DNA): TGTGCCACCAGCAGAGATCCAGGGTCTAGCACAGATACGCAGTATTTT. Protein: CATSRDPGSSTDTQYF.

The J gene is TRBJ1-2, the V gene TRBV7-9, with D unclear. Germline CDR1 SEHNR, CDR2 FQNEAQ (reference sequence). Trimming cost V 1 base and J 4 bases, with 13 bases left between them. The CDR3 is 15 residues long. DNA for the CDR3: TGTGCCAGCAGCTTAGGGCAGGCGGGCTTCTATGGCTACACCTTC. Amino acids: CASSLGQAGFYGYTF. The complete variable domain, with remaining parts taken from reference TRBV7-9 and TRBJ1-2, reads DTGVSQNPRHKITKRGQNVTFRCDPISEHNRLYWYRQTLGQGPEFLTYFQNEAQLEKSRLLSDRFSAERPKGSFSTLEIQRTEQGDSAMYLCASSLGQAGFYGYTFGSGTRLTVV.

This clone was observed a handful of times. V and J are TRBV28 and TRBJ1-3; no definite D call. The CDR3 is made up of 15 amino acids. V gave up 3 bases and J gave up 0 bases, with 9 bases separating them. Germline CDR1 and CDR2: MDHEN and SYDVKM. This chain's CDR3 is CASSFRPFSGNTIYF. CDR3 DNA sequence: TGTGCCAGCAGTTTCCGTCCCTTCTCTGGAAACACCATATATTTT.

The V call is TRBV5-1, the J call TRBJ2-5, with TRBD2 matching 11 bases. The CDR3 length is 16 residues. Germline values: CDR1 SGHRS, CDR2 YFSETQ. After removal of 4 bases from V and 3 bases from J, the junction contained 8 bases not matched to a gene. This chain's CDR3 is CASSPRLAGREETQYF. The CDR3 bases are TGCGCCAGCAGCCCAAGACTAGCGGGGCGGGAAGAGACCCAGTACTTC.

The chain carries TRBV19 and TRBJ1-1, with D perhaps TRBD1 (5 bases). Germline assignment: CDR1 LNHDA and CDR2 SQIVND (reference sequence). The CDR3 totals 14 residues. The V end lost 3 bases, the J end lost 3 bases, and 11 bases lay between the germline ends. The CDR3 bases are TGTGCCAGTAGTATTAGGGTAGGGGACACTGAAGCTTTCTTT. Amino acid sequence: CASSIRVGDTEAFF.

As DNA, the CDR3 is TGTGCCAGCTCTCTCGGACCTCCTATAACCTACGAGCAGTACTTC. This gives the protein CASSLGPPITYEQYF. The chain has TRBV18 and TRBJ2-7, with D uncertain. The CDR3 spans 15 residues. Trimming left V 6 bases short and J 2 bases short, with 17 bases between. Per the germline V gene, CDR1 is KGHSH and CDR2 is LQKENI.

V gene TRBV19 combines with J gene TRBJ1-3; D unresolved. V lost 3 bases and J 0 bases, leaving 6 bases between the germline ends. This CDR3 is built from 14 residues. Germline V gene lookup returns CDR1 LNHDA and CDR2 SQIVND (reference sequence). The CDR3 nucleotides are TGTGCCAGTAGTATGGTTACCTCTGGAAACACCATATATTTT. Amino acid sequence: CASSMVTSGNTIYF.

The rearrangement joins TRBV3-1 (or the pseudogene TRBV3-2) to TRBJ1-5; D is unresolved. The CDR3 has 15 residues. Germline loops: CDR1 LGHDT, CDR2 YNNKEL (reference sequence). V was trimmed by 1 base and J by 2 bases, leaving 9 bases between them. CDR3 residues: CASSQGPTGNQPQHF. CDR3 DNA: TGTGCCAGCAGCCAAGGGCCTACCGGCAATCAGCCCCAGCATTTT.

CDR3 amino acids: CASSLVGPDEAFF. The CDR3 nucleotides are TGTGCCAGCAGCTTAGTGGGGCCGGATGAAGCTTTCTTT. The rearrangement joins TRBV7-9 to TRBJ1-1; perhaps TRBD1 as D (5 bases). This CDR3 contains 13 residues. Germline values: CDR1 SEHNR, CDR2 FQNEAQ (reference sequence). The V gene lost 1 base and the J gene lost 7 bases, with 10 bases spanning the gap.

The CDR3 protein is CSVGDSLNNEKLFF. CDR3 sequence (DNA): TGCAGCGTGGGGGACAGTTTGAATAATGAAAAACTGTTTTTT. V usage is TRBV29-1 and J usage is TRBJ1-4; TRBD1 matches 7 bases. The germline V gene has CDR1 SQVTM and CDR2 ANQGSEA. The CDR3 is 14 amino acids. With 6 bases clipped from V and 4 bases from J, the junction kept 8 bases outside the gene matches.

The genes are TRBV5-6 and TRBJ1-2; D remains unclear. The CDR3 length is 12 residues. Germline CDR1 is SGHDT and CDR2 is YYEEEE. The germline V and J ends were trimmed by 0 bases and 6 bases, with 6 bases remaining between them. The CDR3 region is CASSLVWDGYTF. CDR3 nucleotides: TGTGCCAGCAGCTTGGTTTGGGATGGCTACACCTTC.

This chain connects TRBV27 to TRBJ1-1, with D possibly being TRBD1 (6 bases). This CDR3 is 15 amino acids long. V lost 5 bases and J lost 1, with 14 bases in between. The germline gives CDR1 MNHEY, CDR2 SMNVEV (reference sequence). DNA for the CDR3: TGTGCCAGCAGTCCGACAGGTCTAAGGAACACTGAAGCTTTCTTT. Protein product: CASSPTGLRNTEAFF.

This clone was detected a few times. CDR3 nucleotides: TGTGCCAGCAGCCCAACAGGGGGTACAGGAAACACCATATATTTT. The encoded protein is CASSPTGGTGNTIYF. This chain connects TRBV3-1 (or the pseudogene TRBV3-2) to TRBJ1-3; 8 nucleotides match TRBD1. Losses at the gene ends were 4 bases for V and 4 bases for J; bases not matched to a gene: 6. The CDR3 length is 15 residues. The germline V gene encodes CDR1 LGHDT and CDR2 YNNKEL (reference sequence).